This T cell receptor (beta chain) was captured by sequencing in a study of T cell repertoires in cytomegalovirus infection. Study context: Indications came from public TCR beta signatures; they pointed to CMV infection and to a matching HLA type.

V was trimmed by 5 bases and J by 2 bases, leaving 11 bases between them. The germline gives CDR1 SGHKS, CDR2 YYEKEE (reference sequence). CDR3 length equals 15 residues. TCRdb called the reads again in MiXCR, with one record for every CDR3 protein. This sample has roughly 240,000 distinct CDR3 sequences; approximately 6.7% occur once, and the top ten carry about 6%. The sample taken for sequencing was PBMCs. The clonotype comes from a human donor in good health (CMV status not recorded). Some clones in this sample may be carry-over from other donors' samples. The rearrangement joins TRBV5-5 to TRBJ2-6; D might be TRBD2 (6 bases). Written as DNA, the CDR3 is TGTGCCAGCAGTATCGGGGGAGCTGGGGCCAACGTCCTGACTTTC. Translating it yields CASSIGGAGANVLTF.